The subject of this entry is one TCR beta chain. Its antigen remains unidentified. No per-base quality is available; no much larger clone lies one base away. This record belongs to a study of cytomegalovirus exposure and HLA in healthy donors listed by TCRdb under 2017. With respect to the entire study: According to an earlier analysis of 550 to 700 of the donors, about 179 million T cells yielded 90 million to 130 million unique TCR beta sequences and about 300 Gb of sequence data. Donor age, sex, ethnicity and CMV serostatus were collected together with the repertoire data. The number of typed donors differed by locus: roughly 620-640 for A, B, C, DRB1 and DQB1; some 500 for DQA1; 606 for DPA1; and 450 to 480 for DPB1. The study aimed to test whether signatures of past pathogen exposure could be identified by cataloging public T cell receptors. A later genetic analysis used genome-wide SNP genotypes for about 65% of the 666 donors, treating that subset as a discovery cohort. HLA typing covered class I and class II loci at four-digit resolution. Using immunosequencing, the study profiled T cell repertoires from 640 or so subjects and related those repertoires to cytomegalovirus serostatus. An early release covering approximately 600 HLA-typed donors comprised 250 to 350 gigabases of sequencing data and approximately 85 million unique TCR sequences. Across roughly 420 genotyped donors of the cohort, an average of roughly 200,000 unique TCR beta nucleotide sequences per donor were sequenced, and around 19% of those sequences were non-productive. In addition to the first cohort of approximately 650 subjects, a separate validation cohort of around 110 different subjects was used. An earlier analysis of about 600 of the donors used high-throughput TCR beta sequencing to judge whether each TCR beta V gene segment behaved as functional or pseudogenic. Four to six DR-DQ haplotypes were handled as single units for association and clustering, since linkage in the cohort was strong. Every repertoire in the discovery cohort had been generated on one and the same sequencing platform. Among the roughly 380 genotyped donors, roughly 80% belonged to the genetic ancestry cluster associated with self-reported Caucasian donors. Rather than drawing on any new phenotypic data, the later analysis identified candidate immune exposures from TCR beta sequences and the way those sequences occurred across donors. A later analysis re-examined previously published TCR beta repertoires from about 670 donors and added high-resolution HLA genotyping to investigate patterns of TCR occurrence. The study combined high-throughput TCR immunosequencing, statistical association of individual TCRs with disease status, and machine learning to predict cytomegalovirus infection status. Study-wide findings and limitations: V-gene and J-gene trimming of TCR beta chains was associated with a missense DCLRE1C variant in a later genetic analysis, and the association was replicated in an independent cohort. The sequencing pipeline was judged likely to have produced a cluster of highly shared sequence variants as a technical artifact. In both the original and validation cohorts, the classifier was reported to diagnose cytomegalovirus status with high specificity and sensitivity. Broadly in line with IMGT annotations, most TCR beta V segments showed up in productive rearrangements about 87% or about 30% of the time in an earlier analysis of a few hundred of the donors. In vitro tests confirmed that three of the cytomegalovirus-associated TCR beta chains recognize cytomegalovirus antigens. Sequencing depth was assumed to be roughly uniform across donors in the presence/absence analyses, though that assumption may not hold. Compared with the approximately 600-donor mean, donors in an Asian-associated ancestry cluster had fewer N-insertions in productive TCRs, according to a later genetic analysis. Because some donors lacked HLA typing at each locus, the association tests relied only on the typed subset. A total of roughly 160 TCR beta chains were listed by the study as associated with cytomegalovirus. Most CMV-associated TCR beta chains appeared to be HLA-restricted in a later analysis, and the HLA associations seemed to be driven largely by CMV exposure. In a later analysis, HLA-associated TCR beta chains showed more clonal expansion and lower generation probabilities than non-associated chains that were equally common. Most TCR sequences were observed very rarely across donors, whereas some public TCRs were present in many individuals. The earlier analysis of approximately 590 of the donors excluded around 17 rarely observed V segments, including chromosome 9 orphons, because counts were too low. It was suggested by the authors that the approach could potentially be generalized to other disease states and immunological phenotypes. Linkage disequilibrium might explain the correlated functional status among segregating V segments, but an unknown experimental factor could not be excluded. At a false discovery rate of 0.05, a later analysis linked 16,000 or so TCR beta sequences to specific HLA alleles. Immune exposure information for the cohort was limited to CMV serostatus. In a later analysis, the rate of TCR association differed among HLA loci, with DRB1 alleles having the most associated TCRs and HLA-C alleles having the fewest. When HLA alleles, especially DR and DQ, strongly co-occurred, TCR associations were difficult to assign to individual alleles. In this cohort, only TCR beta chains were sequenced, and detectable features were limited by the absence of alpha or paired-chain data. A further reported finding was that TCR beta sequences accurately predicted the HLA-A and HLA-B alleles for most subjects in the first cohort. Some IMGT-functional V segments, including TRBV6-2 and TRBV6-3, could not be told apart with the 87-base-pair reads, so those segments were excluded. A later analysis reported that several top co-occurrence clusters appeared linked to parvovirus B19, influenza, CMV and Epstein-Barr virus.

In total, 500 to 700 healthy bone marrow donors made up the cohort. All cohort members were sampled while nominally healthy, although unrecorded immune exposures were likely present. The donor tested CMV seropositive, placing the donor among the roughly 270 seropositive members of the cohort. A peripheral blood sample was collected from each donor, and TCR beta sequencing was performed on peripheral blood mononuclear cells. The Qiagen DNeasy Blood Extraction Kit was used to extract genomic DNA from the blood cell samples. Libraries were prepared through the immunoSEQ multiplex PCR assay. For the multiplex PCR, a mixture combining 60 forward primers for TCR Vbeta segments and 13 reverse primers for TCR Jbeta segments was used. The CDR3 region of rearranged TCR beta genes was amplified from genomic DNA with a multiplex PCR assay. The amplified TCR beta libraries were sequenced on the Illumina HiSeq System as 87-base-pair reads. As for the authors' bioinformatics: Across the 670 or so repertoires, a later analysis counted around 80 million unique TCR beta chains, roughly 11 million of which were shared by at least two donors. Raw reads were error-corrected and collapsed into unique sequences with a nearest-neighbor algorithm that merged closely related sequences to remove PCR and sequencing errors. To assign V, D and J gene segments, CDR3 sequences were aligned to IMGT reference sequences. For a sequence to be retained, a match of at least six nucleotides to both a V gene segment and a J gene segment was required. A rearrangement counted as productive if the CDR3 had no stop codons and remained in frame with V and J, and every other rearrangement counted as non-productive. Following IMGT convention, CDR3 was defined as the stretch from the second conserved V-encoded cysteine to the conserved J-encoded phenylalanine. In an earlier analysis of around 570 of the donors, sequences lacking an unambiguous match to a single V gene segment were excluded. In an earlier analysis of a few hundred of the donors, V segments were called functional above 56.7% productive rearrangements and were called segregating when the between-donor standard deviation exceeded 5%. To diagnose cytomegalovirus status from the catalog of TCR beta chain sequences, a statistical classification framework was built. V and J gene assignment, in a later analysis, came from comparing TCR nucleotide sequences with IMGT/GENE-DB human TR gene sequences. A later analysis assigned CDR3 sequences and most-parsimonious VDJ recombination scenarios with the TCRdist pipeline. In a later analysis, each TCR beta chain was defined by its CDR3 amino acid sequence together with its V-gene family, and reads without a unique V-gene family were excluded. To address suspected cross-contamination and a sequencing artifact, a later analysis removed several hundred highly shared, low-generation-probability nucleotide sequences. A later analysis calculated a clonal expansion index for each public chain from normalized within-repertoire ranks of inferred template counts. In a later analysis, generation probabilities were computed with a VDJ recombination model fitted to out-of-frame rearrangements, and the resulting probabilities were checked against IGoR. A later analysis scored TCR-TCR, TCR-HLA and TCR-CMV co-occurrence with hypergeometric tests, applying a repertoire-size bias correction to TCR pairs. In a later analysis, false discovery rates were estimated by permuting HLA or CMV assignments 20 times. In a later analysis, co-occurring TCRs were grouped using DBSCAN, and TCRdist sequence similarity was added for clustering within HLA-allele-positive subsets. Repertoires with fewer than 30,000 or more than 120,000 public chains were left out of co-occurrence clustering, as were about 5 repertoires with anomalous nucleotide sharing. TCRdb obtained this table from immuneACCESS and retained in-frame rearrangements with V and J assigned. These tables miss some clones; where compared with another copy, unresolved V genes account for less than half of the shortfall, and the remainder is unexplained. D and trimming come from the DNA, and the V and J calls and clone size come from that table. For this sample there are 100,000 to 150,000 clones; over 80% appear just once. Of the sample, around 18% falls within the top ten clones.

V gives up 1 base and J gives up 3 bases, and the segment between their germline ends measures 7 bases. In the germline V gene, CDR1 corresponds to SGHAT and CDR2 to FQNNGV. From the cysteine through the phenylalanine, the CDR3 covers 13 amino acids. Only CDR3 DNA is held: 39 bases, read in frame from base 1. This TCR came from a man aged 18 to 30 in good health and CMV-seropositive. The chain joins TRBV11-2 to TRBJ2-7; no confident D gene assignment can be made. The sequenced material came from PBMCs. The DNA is TGTGCCAGCAGCTTAGGACTGAACTACGAGCAGTACTTC. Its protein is CASSLGLNYEQYF.